The subject of this entry is one T cell receptor beta chain. Its antigen is as yet unknown. The sample comes from a study of metastatic and nonmetastatic thyroid tumors. Thyroid surgery had not been preceded by any treatment in any patient. General observations from the study: Across blood and tumor, TCR beta diversity in malignant thyroid tumors was reportedly significantly higher than in benign nodules.

Germline lookup yields CDR1 MNHEY and CDR2 SVGEGT. The CDR3 length is 11 residues. V gave up 10 bases and J gave up 9 bases, with 13 bases separating them. TCRdb reprocessed the PCR reads via MiXCR. The sample has about 22,000 clones, more than 15% seen once. The sequenced sample was adjacent normal tissue. The V call is TRBV6-2 or TRBV6-3, the J call TRBJ1-5, with unresolved D. The receptor was isolated from a male donor with papillary thyroid cancer or a benign thyroid nodule (not recorded which). Some clones in this sample may be carry-over from other donors' samples. CDR3 residues: CATGDVLPQHF. The CDR3, as DNA: TGTGCCACTGGAGACGTGCTGCCCCAGCATTTT.